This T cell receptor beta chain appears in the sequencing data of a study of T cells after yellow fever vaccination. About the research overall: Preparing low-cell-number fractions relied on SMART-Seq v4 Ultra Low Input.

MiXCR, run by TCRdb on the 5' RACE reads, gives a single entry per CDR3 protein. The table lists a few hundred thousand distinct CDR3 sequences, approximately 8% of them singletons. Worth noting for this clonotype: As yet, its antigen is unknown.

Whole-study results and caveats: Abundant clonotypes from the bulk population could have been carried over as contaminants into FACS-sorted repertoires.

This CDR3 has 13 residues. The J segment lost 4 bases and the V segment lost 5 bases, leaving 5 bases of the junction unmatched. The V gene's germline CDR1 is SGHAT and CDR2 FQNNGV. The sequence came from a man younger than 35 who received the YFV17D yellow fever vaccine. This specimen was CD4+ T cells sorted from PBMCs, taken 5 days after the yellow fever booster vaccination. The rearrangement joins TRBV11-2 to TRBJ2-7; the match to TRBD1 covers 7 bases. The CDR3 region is CASSRDRAYEQYV. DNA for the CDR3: TGTGCCAGCAGCCGCGACAGGGCGTACGAGCAGTACGTC.